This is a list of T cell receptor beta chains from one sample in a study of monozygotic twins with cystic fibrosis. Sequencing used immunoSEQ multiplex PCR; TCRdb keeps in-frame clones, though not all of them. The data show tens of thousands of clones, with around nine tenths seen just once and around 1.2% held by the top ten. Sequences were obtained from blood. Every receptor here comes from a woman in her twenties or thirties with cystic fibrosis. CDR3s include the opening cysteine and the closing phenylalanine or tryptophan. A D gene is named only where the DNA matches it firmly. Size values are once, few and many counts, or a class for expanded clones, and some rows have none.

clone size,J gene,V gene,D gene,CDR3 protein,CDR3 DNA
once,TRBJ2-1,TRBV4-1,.,CASSHRIQILEQFF,TGCGCCAGCAGCCACAGGATCCAGATCCTCGAGCAGTTCTTC
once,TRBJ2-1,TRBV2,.,CASSDRGAGSYNEQFF,TGTGCCAGCAGTGACAGGGGGGCGGGCTCCTACAATGAGCAGTTCTTC
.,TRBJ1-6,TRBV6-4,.,CASSDRDNSPLHF,TGTGCCAGCAGTGACAGGGATAATTCACCCCTCCACTTT
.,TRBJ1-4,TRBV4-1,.,CASSQDPGAGEKLFF,TGCGCCAGCAGCCAAGATCCGGGGGCAGGTGAAAAACTGTTTTTT
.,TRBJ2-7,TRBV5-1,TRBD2,CASSWRGGSYEQYF,TGCGCCAGCAGCTGGCGGGGGGGCTCCTACGAGCAGTACTTC
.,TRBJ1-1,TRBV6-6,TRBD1,CASRDRAEAFF,TGTGCCAGCAGAGACAGGGCTGAAGCTTTCTTT
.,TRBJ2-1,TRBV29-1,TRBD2,CSVEVGLADYNEQFF,TGCAGCGTTGAGGTAGGACTAGCGGACTACAATGAGCAGTTCTTC
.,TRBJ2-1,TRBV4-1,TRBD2,CASSRGTTSGGSSSYNEQFF,TGCGCCAGCAGCCGGGGGACCACTAGCGGGGGGTCAAGCTCCTACAATGAGCAGTTCTTC
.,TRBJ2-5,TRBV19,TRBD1,CASSKEDRPLETQYF,TGTGCCAGTAGTAAGGAGGACAGGCCACTTGAGACCCAGTACTTC
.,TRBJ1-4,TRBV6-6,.,CASSYGASRGEKLFF,TGTGCCAGCAGTTACGGCGCCAGCCGAGGGGAAAAACTGTTTTTT
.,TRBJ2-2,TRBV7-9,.,CASSYRATGELFF,TGTGCCAGCAGCTACAGGGCAACCGGGGAGCTGTTTTTT
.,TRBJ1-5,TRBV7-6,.,CASSFSGNSNQPQHF,TGTGCCAGCAGCTTCTCCGGAAATAGCAATCAGCCCCAGCATTTT
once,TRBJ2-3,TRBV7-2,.,CASGNIDTQYF,TGTGCCAGCGGCAATATAGATACGCAGTATTTT
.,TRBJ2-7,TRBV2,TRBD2,CASTEGTSGYYEQYF,TGTGCCAGCACCGAAGGGACTAGCGGATACTACGAGCAGTACTTC
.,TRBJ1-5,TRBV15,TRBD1,CATSSNQGRTGTYQPQHF,TGTGCCACCAGCAGTAACCAGGGTAGGACAGGGACCTATCAGCCCCAGCATTTT
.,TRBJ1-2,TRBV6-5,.,CASRTGIGYTF,TGTGCCAGTCGAACAGGGATTGGCTACACCTTC
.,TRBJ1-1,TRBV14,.,CASSQGSGYTEAFF,TGTGCCAGCAGCCAAGGAAGCGGTTACACTGAAGCTTTCTTT
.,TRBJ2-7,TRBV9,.,CASSVGQRGYEQYF,TGTGCCAGCAGCGTAGGGCAGAGAGGTTACGAGCAGTACTTC
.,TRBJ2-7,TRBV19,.,CASSIAGPPSYEQYF,TGTGCCAGTAGTATAGCGGGCCCCCCTTCCTACGAGCAGTACTTC
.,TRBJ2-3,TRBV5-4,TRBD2,CASSLDLAGRTDTQYF,TGTGCCAGCAGCTTGGACCTAGCGGGGCGCACAGATACGCAGTATTTT
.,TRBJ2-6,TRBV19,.,CASRGGVSGANVLTF,TGTGCCAGTAGAGGGGGGGTCTCTGGGGCCAACGTCCTGACTTTC
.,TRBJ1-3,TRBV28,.,CASSSGGLGNTIYF,TGTGCCAGCAGCTCCGGTGGTCTTGGAAACACCATATATTTT
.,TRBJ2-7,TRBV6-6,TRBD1,CASSPTGRLSYEQYF,TGTGCCAGCAGCCCGACAGGGCGGTTATCCTACGAGCAGTACTTC
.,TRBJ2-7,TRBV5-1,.,CASRRDPSSYEQYF,TGCGCCAGCAGACGGGACCCGAGCTCCTACGAGCAGTACTTC
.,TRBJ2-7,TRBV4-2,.,CASSQEFPIHEQYF,TGTGCCAGCAGCCAAGAGTTTCCGATCCACGAGCAGTACTTC
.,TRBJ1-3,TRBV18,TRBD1,CASSLRTGPSGNTIYF,TGTGCCAGCTCACTACGGACAGGCCCTTCTGGAAACACCATATATTTT
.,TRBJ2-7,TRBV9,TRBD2,CASSVAGGAGYEQYF,TGTGCCAGCAGCGTAGCGGGGGGGGCCGGCTACGAGCAGTACTTC
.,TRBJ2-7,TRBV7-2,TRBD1,CASSLWSRDRGREQYF,TGTGCCAGCAGCTTATGGAGTAGGGACAGGGGACGCGAGCAGTACTTC
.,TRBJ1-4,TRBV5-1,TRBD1,CASSLIPSGTGGSNEKLFF,TGCGCCAGCAGCTTGATTCCGTCCGGGACAGGGGGGAGTAATGAAAAACTGTTTTTT
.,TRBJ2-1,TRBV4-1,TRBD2,CASSTTSGGAREQFF,TGCGCCAGCAGCACGACTAGCGGGGGGGCCAGGGAGCAGTTCTTC
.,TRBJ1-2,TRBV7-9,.,CASRTLSGTAHGGGYTF,TGTGCCAGCAGGACCTTATCCGGGACGGCCCATGGGGGTGGCTACACCTTC
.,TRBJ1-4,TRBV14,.,CASSPSFINEKLFF,TGTGCCAGCAGCCCGTCGTTCATCAATGAAAAACTGTTTTTT
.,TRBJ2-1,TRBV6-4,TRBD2,CASSDSTSGGDEQFF,TGTGCCAGCAGTGACTCGACTAGCGGGGGGGATGAGCAGTTCTTC
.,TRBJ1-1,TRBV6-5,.,CASSSKFLTEAFF,TGTGCCAGCAGTAGCAAGTTTTTAACTGAAGCTTTCTTT
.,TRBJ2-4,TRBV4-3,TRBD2,CASSQDMHGGVKNIQYF,TGCGCCAGCAGCCAAGATATGCACGGGGGGGTAAAAAACATTCAGTACTTC
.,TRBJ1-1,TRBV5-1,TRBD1,CASSLYSGQINTEAFF,TGCGCCAGCAGCTTGTACTCGGGACAGATTAACACTGAAGCTTTCTTT
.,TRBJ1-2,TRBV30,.,CAWSVRVGIGGYTF,TGTGCCTGGAGTGTACGCGTAGGCATTGGGGGCTACACCTTC
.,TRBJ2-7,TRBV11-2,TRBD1,CASSLARTGLPGEQYF,TGTGCCAGCAGCTTAGCTAGGACAGGGTTACCGGGCGAGCAGTACTTC
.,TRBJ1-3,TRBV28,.,CASSFGNVRRGNTIYF,TGTGCCAGCAGTTTCGGTAACGTCCGACGAGGAAACACCATATATTTT
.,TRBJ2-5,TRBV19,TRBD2,CASRLAGEETQYF,TGTGCCAGTAGACTAGCGGGGGAAGAGACCCAGTACTTC
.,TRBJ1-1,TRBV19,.,CASRPTMNTEAFF,TGTGCCAGTAGACCAACCATGAACACTGAAGCTTTCTTT
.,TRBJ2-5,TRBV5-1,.,CASSRQDVKWETQYF,TGCGCCAGCAGCAGACAGGACGTTAAGTGGGAGACCCAGTACTTC
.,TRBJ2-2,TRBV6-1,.,CASSRGYTLTGELFF,TGTGCCAGCAGTAGAGGTTACACCCTCACCGGGGAGCTGTTTTTT
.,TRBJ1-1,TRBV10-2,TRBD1,CASSESAGTGASRAFF,TGCGCCAGCAGTGAGTCCGCCGGGACAGGGGCAAGTCGGGCTTTCTTT
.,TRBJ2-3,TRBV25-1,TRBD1,CASRVGGTGLEDTQYF,TGTGCCAGCAGGGTCGGAGGGACAGGGTTGGAAGATACGCAGTATTTT
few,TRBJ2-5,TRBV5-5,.,CASSLRETQYF,TGTGCCAGCAGCTTGCGAGAGACCCAGTACTTC
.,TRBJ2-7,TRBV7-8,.,CASSLGGFNDEQYF,TGTGCCAGCAGCTTAGGTGGTTTCAACGACGAGCAGTACTTC
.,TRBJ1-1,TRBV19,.,CAIGNTEAFF,TGTGCCATCGGAAACACTGAAGCTTTCTTT
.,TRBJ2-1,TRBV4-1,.,CASSQEAVNEQFF,TGCGCCAGCAGCCAAGAGGCGGTCAATGAGCAGTTCTTC
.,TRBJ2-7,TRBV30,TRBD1,CAWSVLGTGVGEQYF,TGTGCCTGGAGTGTACTCGGGACAGGGGTGGGCGAGCAGTACTTC